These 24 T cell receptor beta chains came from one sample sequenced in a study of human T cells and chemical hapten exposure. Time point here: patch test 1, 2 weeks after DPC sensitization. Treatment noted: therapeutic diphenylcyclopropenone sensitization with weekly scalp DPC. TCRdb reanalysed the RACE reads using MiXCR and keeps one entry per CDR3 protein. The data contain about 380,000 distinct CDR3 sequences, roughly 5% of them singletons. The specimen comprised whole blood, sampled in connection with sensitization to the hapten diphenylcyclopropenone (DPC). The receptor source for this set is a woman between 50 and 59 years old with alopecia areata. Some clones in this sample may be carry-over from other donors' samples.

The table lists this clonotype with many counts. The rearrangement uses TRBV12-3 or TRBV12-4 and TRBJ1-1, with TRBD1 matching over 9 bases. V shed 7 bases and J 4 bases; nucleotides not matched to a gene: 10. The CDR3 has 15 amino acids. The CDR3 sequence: CASNQGTGMGTEAFF. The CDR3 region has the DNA TGTGCCAGCAACCAAGGGACAGGGATGGGCACTGAAGCTTTCTTT.

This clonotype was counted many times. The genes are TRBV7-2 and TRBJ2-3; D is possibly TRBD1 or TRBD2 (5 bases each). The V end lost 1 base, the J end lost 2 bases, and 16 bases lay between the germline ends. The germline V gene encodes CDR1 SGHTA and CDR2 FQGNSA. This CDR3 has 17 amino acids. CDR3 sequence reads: CASSLERGPFTTDTQYF. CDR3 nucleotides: TGTGCCAGCAGCTTAGAGAGGGGTCCATTCACCACAGATACGCAGTATTTT.

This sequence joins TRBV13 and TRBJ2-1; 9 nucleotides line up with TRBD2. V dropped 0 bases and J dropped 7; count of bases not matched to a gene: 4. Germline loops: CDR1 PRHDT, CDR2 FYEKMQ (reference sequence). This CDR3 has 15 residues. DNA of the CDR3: TGTGCCAGCAGCTTAGGCCTAGCGGGGAGTAATGAGCAGTTCTTC. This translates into CASSLGLAGSNEQFF.

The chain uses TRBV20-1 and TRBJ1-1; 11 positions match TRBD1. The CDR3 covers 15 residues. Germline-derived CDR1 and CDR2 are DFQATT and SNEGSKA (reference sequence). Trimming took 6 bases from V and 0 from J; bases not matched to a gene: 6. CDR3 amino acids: CSANGQGALNTEAFF. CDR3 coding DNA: TGCAGTGCAAATGGACAGGGGGCCTTGAACACTGAAGCTTTCTTT.

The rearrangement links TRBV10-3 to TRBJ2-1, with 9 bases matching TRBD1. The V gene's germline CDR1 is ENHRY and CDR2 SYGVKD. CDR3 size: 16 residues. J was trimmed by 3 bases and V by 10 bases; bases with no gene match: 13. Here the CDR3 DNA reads TGTGCCACCCAATCTAGCCGGGACAGGGTCTACAATGAGCAGTTCTTC. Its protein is CATQSSRDRVYNEQFF.

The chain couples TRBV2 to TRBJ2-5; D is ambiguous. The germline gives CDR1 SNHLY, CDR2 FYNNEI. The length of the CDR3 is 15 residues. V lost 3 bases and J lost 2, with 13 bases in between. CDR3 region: CASSEGPTRQETQYF. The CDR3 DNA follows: TGTGCCAGCAGTGAGGGTCCGACCCGACAAGAGACCCAGTACTTC.

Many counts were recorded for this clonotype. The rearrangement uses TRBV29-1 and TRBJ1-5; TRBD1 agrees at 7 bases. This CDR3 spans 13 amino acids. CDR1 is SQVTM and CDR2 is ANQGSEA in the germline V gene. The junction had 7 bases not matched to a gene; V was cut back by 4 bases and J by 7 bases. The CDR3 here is CSVVEGAGQPQHF. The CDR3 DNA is TGCAGCGTTGTGGAGGGGGCCGGGCAGCCCCAGCATTTT.

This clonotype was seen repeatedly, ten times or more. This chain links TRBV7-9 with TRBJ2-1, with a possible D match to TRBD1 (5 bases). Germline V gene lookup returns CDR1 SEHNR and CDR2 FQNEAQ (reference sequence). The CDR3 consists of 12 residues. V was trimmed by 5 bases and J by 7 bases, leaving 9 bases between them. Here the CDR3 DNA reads TGTGCCAGCAGCCTACAGGTGAATGAGCAGTTCTTC. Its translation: CASSLQVNEQFF.

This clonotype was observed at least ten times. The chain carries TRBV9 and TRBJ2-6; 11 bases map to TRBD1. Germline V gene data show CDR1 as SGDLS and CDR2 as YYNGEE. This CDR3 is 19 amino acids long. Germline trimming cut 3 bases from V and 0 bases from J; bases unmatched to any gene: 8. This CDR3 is CASSGYPGQGASGANVLTF. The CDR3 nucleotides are TGTGCCAGCAGCGGCTACCCCGGACAGGGGGCCTCTGGGGCCAACGTCCTGACTTTC.

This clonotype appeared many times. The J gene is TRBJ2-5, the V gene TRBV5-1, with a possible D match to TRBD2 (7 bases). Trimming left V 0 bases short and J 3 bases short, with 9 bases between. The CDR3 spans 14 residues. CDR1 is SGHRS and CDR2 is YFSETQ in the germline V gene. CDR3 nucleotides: TGCGCCAGCAGCTTGGAGGGGGGGAAAGAGACCCAGTACTTC. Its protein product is CASSLEGGKETQYF.

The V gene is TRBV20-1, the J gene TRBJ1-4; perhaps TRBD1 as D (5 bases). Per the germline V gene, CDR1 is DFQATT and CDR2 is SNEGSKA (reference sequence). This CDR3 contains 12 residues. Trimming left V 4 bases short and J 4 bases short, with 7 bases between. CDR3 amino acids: CSAKQDNEKLFF. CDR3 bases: TGCAGTGCTAAACAGGATAATGAAAAACTGTTTTTT.

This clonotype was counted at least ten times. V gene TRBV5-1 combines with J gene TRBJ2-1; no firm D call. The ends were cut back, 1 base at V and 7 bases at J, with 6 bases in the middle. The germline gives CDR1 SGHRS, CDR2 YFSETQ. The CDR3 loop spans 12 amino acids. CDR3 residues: CASSLNGNEQFF. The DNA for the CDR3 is TGCGCCAGCAGCTTGAACGGAAATGAGCAGTTCTTC.

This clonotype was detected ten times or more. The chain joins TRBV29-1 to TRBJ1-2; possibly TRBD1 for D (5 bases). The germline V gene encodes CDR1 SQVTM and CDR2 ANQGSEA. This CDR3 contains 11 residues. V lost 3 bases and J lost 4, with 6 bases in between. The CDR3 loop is CSVETVYGYTF. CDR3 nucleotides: TGCAGCGTTGAGACAGTCTATGGCTACACCTTC.

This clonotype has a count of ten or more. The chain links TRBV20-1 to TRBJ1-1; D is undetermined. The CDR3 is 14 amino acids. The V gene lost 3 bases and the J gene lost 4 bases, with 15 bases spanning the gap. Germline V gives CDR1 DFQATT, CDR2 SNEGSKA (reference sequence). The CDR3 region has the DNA TGCAGTGCTAGTGTTTCGGGTTGGAGCACTGAAGCTTTCTTT. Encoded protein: CSASVSGWSTEAFF.

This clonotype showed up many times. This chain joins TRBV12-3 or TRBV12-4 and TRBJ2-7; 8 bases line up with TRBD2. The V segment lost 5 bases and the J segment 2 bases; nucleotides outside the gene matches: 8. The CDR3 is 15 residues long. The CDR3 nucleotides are TGTGCCAGCAGTCCGACCGGGACTAGAACCTACGAGCAGTACTTC. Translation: CASSPTGTRTYEQYF.

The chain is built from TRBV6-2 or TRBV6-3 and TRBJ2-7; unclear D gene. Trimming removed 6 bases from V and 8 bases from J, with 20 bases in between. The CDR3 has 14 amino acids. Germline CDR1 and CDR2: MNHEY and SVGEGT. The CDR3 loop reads CASRPVTLPTKQYF. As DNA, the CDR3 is TGTGCCAGCAGGCCCGTGACTCTACCTACGAAGCAGTACTTC.

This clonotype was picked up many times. CDR3 in amino acids: CASRGGFEAFF. CDR3 nucleotides: TGTGCCAGCAGGGGGGGTTTTGAAGCTTTCTTT. The chain combines TRBV2 with TRBJ1-1; D is possibly TRBD1 (5 bases). Germline values: CDR1 SNHLY, CDR2 FYNNEI. V gave up 6 bases and J gave up 7 bases, with 9 bases separating them. The CDR3 spans 11 residues.

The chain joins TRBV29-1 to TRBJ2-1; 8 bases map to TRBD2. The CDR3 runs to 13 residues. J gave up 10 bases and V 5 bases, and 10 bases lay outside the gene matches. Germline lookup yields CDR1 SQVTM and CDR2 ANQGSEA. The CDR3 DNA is TGCAGCGTTCGAATCAGCGGGAGTGGGGAGCAGTTCTTC. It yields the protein CSVRISGSGEQFF.

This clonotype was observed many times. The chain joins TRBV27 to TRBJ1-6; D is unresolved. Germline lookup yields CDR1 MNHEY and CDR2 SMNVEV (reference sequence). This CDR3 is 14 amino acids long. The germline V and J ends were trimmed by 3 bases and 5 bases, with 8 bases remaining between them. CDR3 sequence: CASSFTADNSPLHF. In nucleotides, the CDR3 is TGTGCCAGCAGTTTCACAGCAGATAATTCACCCCTCCACTTT.

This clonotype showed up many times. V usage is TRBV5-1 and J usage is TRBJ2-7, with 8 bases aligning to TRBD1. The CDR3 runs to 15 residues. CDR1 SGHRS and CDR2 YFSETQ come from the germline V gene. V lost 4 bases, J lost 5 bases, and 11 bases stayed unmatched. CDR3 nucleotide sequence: TGCGCCAGCAGCGTACAGGGGGATTTTACTAACGAGCAGTACTTC. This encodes CASSVQGDFTNEQYF.

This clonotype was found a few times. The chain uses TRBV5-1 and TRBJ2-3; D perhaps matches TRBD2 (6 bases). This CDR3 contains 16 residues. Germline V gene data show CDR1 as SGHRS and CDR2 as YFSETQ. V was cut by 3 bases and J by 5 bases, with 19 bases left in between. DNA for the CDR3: TGCGCCAGCAGCTCCGCACTGGGACGGAGGGGAGATACGCAGTATTTT. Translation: CASSSALGRRGDTQYF.

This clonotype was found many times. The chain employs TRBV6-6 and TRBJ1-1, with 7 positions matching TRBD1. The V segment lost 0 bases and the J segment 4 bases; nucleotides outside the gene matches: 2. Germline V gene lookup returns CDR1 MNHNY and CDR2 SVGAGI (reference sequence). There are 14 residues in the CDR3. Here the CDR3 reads CASSYSSGGTEAFF. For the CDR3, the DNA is TGTGCCAGCAGTTACTCATCAGGGGGCACTGAAGCTTTCTTT.

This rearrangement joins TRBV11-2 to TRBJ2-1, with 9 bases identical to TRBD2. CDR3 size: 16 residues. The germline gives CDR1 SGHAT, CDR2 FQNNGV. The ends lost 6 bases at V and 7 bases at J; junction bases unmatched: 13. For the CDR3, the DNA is TGTGCCAGCAGGCCCCTAGCGGGGACCTCTGGGAATGAGCAGTTCTTC. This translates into CASRPLAGTSGNEQFF.

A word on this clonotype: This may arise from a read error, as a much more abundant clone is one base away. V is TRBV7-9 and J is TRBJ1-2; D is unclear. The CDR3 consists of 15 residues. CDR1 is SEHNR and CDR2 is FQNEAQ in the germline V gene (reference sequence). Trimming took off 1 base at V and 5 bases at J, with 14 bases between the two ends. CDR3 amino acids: CASSLDDGLAYGYTF. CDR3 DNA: TGTGCCAGCAGCTTAGATGACGGTCTCGCATATGGCTACACCTTC.